The next 7 T cell receptor beta chains were all read from a single sample in a study of beta chain features in type 1 diabetes. The sequenced template was cDNA made from the entire isolated RNA. Clones were read by immunoSEQ multiplex PCR, and TCRdb kept only the in-frame ones, dropping some. Of around 500,000 clones in the sample, over 10% were seen once. What was sequenced was naive CD4+ T cells from blood. The origin of the receptors is a woman aged 18-29 years in good health.

The gene calls are TRBV2 and TRBJ2-7, with TRBD1 identical over 8 bases. Germline assignment: CDR1 SNHLY and CDR2 FYNNEI. This CDR3 spans 14 amino acids. Trimming at V came to 4 bases and at J to 3 bases, leaving 5 bases not matched to a gene. CDR3 DNA sequence: TGTGCCAGCAGTGGACAGGGGCGCCGCTACGAGCAGTACGTC. This sequence encodes CASSGQGRRYEQYV.

This chain links TRBV7-9 with TRBJ1-4; D possibly corresponds to TRBD1 (6 bases). Deletions cut 5 bases from V and 11 bases from J, with 24 bases between. This CDR3 is 16 amino acids long. CDR1 is SEHNR and CDR2 is FQNEAQ in the germline V gene (reference sequence). CDR3 nucleotide sequence: TGTGCCAGCAGCCCCGGGACCAACAAAGGGGGAGGGAAACTGTTTTTT. Its protein product is CASSPGTNKGGGKLFF.

This clone has a handful of counts. This chain uses TRBV10-3 with TRBJ2-1; 10 bases line up with TRBD1. This CDR3 spans 16 amino acids. The germline V gene has CDR1 ENHRY and CDR2 SYGVKD. The ends lost 2 bases at V and 7 bases at J; junction bases unmatched: 8. In nucleotides, the CDR3 is TGTGCCATCAGTGAGAGGTCGGGACAGGGGCGAAATGAGCAGTTCTTC. This sequence encodes CAISERSGQGRNEQFF.

This chain uses TRBV9 with TRBJ2-3; D is unclear. There are 14 residues in the CDR3. Between the trimmed V and J ends, which lost 0 bases and 2 bases, there was a span of 7 bases. Germline assignment: CDR1 SGDLS and CDR2 YYNGEE. DNA of the CDR3: TGTGCCAGCAGCGTAGACGCCTACACAGATACGCAGTATTTT. It codes for CASSVDAYTDTQYF. Full variable domain (outside the CDR3, taken from reference TRBV9 and TRBJ2-3): DSGVTQTPKHLITATGQRVTLRCSPRSGDLSVYWYQQSLDQGLQFLIQYYNGEERAKGNILERFSAQQFPDLHSELNLSSLELGDSALYFCASSVDAYTDTQYFGPGTRLTVL.

J is TRBJ1-2 and V is TRBV4-3; TRBD1 might be the D (6 bases). This CDR3 spans 15 amino acids. Germline CDR1 is LGHNA and CDR2 is YSLEER. Trimming cost V 3 bases and J 0 bases, with 11 bases left between them. CDR3 protein: CASSHVQGTNYGYTF. CDR3 DNA: TGCGCCAGCAGCCACGTACAGGGAACTAACTATGGCTACACCTTC.

A few counts support this clone. The chain is built from TRBV5-4 and TRBJ2-1; TRBD2 agrees at 10 bases. Germline V lookup: CDR1 SGHNT, CDR2 YYREEE (reference sequence). This CDR3 comprises 16 residues. V gave up 5 bases and J gave up 6 bases; unmatched junction bases: 11. CDR3 in DNA: TGTGCCAGCAGACCAACCGGGACTAGCGCCCGCAATGAGCAGTTCTTC. Amino acids: CASRPTGTSARNEQFF.

This clone occurred a few times. V is TRBV27 and J is TRBJ1-6; no clear D. V lost 2 bases, J lost 9 bases, and 20 bases lay in between. Per the germline V gene, CDR1 is MNHEY and CDR2 is SMNVEV (reference sequence). The CDR3 runs to 17 residues. This CDR3 is CASSLIQRASPGSPLHF. The CDR3 nucleotides read TGTGCCAGCAGTTTAATCCAGAGGGCTTCGCCAGGTTCACCCCTCCACTTT.